These 23 T cell receptor beta chains came from one sample sequenced in a study of blood T cell repertoires in COVID-19. Data came from immunoSEQ multiplex PCR; TCRdb stores just in-frame clones and leaves some out. This sample has nearly 50,000 clones, with around 83% found just once. Sequenced input: peripheral blood. These receptors were obtained from a man aged 40-49 years with active COVID-19.

V usage is TRBV5-1 and J usage is TRBJ2-3; 8 bases are a match to TRBD2. The CDR3 loop spans 15 amino acids. The germline V gene has CDR1 SGHRS and CDR2 YFSETQ. With 4 bases clipped from V and 6 bases from J, the junction kept 10 bases outside the gene matches. CDR3 in DNA: TGCGCCAGCAGCGTTAGCGGGACGGACTCGGATACGCAGTATTTT. As protein: CASSVSGTDSDTQYF.

This chain uses TRBV19 with TRBJ2-6; TRBD1 matches at 8 bases. The V gene end was trimmed by 6 bases and the J gene end by 4 bases; junction bases not matched to a gene: 11. The CDR3 totals 17 residues. Germline V CDR1 and CDR2: LNHDA, SQIVND (reference sequence). CDR3 coding DNA: TGTGCCAGTAGCGGACAGGGTTGGGGCTCCGGGGCCAACGTCCTGACTTTC. The encoded protein is CASSGQGWGSGANVLTF.

This sequence joins TRBV28 and TRBJ2-5, with 9 bases matching TRBD1. From germline, CDR1 is MDHEN and CDR2 SYDVKM. The V gene end was trimmed by 5 bases and the J gene end by 0 bases; junction bases not matched to a gene: 7. This CDR3 is built from 16 residues. The CDR3 spells CASSQGDRAYQETQYF. The CDR3 DNA sequence: TGTGCCAGCAGTCAGGGGGACAGGGCGTACCAAGAGACCCAGTACTTC.

The CDR3 region is CASTQDRGILTEAFF. In DNA, the CDR3 is TGTGCCAGCACCCAGGACAGGGGGATCTTAACTGAAGCTTTCTTT. This rearrangement joins TRBV3-1 (or the pseudogene TRBV3-2) to TRBJ1-1; 10 bases are shared with TRBD1. The CDR3 spans 15 residues. CDR1 is LGHDT and CDR2 is YNNKEL in the germline V gene (reference sequence). V was clipped by 7 bases and J by 5 bases; unmatched bases: 10.

The chain has TRBV25-1 and TRBJ1-2; TRBD1 aligns across 8 bases. Trimming at V came to 3 bases and at J to 8 bases, leaving 5 bases not matched to a gene. Germline CDR1 is MGHDK and CDR2 is SYGVNS. This CDR3 is built from 13 residues. Here the CDR3 DNA reads TGTGCCAGCAGTGACCAGGGGGCGGGAGGCTACACCTTC. It codes for CASSDQGAGGYTF.

The V and J genes are TRBV28 and TRBJ2-1, with 9 positions matching TRBD2. The CDR3 has 15 amino acids. Looked up from germline, CDR1 is MDHEN and CDR2 is SYDVKM. V trimming: 6 bases; J trimming: 3 bases; junction bases outside the gene matches: 6. The CDR3 coding sequence is TGTGCCAGCAGCGACCTAGCGGGGATCTACAATGAGCAGTTCTTC. This gives the protein CASSDLAGIYNEQFF.

This chain connects TRBV11-3 to TRBJ2-3, with 7 positions matching TRBD2. Germline-derived CDR1 and CDR2 are SGHNT and YENEEA. The V segment lost 5 bases and the J segment 2 bases; nucleotides outside the gene matches: 7. CDR3 length: 15 amino acids. Here the CDR3 DNA reads TGTGCCAGCAGCCCAGGGAGCGGGAACACAGATACGCAGTATTTT. Encoded protein: CASSPGSGNTDTQYF.

V is TRBV7-8 and J is TRBJ1-6, with D hard to call. CDR1 is SGHVS and CDR2 is FQNEAQ in the germline V gene. CDR3 size: 18 residues. V dropped 7 bases and J dropped 0 bases, with 19 bases sitting between them. The CDR3 region has the DNA TGTGCCAGCACCACGACCCCTGAAGGGAGCTCCTATAATTCACCCCTCCACTTT. Protein product: CASTTTPEGSSYNSPLHF. The whole variable domain, remainder taken from reference TRBV7-8 and TRBJ1-6, is GAGVSQSPRYKVAKRGQDVALRCDPISGHVSLFWYQQALGQGPEFLTYFQNEAQLDKSGLPSDRFFAERPEGSVSTLKIQRTQQEDSAVYLCASTTTPEGSSYNSPLHFGNGTRLTVT.

The chain joins TRBV11-2 to TRBJ2-1; D is possibly TRBD1 (6 bases). Between the trimmed V and J ends, which lost 5 bases and 12 bases, there was a span of 29 bases. This CDR3 has 17 amino acids. The germline gives CDR1 SGHAT, CDR2 FQNNGV. The CDR3 DNA reads TGTGCCAGCAGCCACCCTATCTCAGGGACAAACGCTACAATGCAGTTCTTC. It encodes CASSHPISGTNATMQFF.

V gene TRBV30 combines with J gene TRBJ1-2; D is uncertain. The CDR3 extends over 12 amino acids. The germline V gene encodes CDR1 GTSNPN and CDR2 SVGIG (reference sequence). V lost 6 bases to trimming and J lost 10 bases, with 18 bases between them. The chain's CDR3 is CACPTPGRVYTF. DNA for the CDR3: TGTGCCTGCCCTACCCCCGGGCGGGTCTACACCTTC.

CDR3 in DNA: TGTGCCAGCAGTTTTCGTCGAGACAGGCTGGGATTCTATGGCTACACCTTC. Translating it yields CASSFRRDRLGFYGYTF. The rearrangement uses TRBV27 and TRBJ1-2; TRBD1 might be the D (6 bases). The germline V and J ends were trimmed by 3 bases and 4 bases, with 21 bases remaining between them. CDR1 and CDR2 (germline): MNHEY, SMNVEV (reference sequence). This CDR3 is 17 amino acids long.

J is TRBJ1-2 and V is TRBV7-8; 7 bases map to TRBD1. This CDR3 region has 14 residues. Germline V gene lookup returns CDR1 SGHVS and CDR2 FQNEAQ. V lost 2 bases, J lost 5 bases, and 5 bases stayed unmatched. The CDR3, as DNA: TGTGCCAGCAGCTTACAGGCAGGGGGGTATGGCTACACCTTC. It codes for CASSLQAGGYGYTF.

This chain links TRBV27 with TRBJ2-5; the D gene is possibly TRBD2 (6 bases). CDR3 length: 15 amino acids. Germline V gives CDR1 MNHEY, CDR2 SMNVEV (reference sequence). Trimming took off 3 bases at V and 2 bases at J, with 13 bases between the two ends. This CDR3 reads CASSFGAGRQETQYF. Written as DNA, the CDR3 is TGTGCCAGCAGTTTTGGGGCGGGGCGACAAGAGACCCAGTACTTC.

This chain links TRBV4-1 with TRBJ1-1; TRBD1 might be the D (5 bases). The germline V and J ends were trimmed by 1 base and 4 bases, with 10 bases remaining between them. Per germline, CDR1 MGHRA and CDR2 YSYEKL. The CDR3 loop spans 14 amino acids. CDR3 nucleotide sequence: TGCGCCAGCAGCCAAGCGACAGTTCGCACTGAAGCTTTCTTT. This encodes CASSQATVRTEAFF.

The genes are TRBV7-9 and TRBJ2-3; TRBD2 matches at 10 bases. In germline, CDR1 is SEHNR, CDR2 FQNEAQ (reference sequence). CDR3 size: 17 residues. V was pared by 5 bases and J by 6 bases, with 14 bases of the junction left unmatched. The CDR3 sequence is CASSPWTSGTARDTQYF. Here the CDR3 DNA reads TGTGCCAGCAGCCCATGGACTAGCGGTACCGCACGGGATACGCAGTATTTT.

The chain combines TRBV10-2 with TRBJ2-5; D ambiguous. Germline lookup yields CDR1 WSHSY and CDR2 SAAADI. The germline V and J ends were trimmed by 2 bases and 1 base, with 2 bases remaining between them. CDR3 length: 12 residues. The CDR3 coding sequence is TGCGCCAGCAGTGAGCGCCAAGAGACCCAGTACTTC. This gives the protein CASSERQETQYF.

The chain combines TRBV23-1 with TRBJ1-3; D is possibly TRBD1 (5 bases). TRBV23-1 is labeled an ORF, and its function is uncertain. The CDR3 loop spans 18 amino acids. Trimming shortened V by 6 bases and J by 0 bases, and 21 bases separated the two germline ends. Here the CDR3 reads CASSSPGHSPCSGNTIYF. In DNA, the CDR3 is TGCGCCAGCAGCTCCCCTGGACACTCACCCTGCTCTGGAAACACCATATATTTT.

The chain uses TRBV5-1 and TRBJ2-2, with 10 bases that match TRBD1. J gave up 4 bases and V 3 bases, and 3 bases lay outside the gene matches. The CDR3 is 15 residues long. Germline values: CDR1 SGHRS, CDR2 YFSETQ. CDR3 DNA: TGCGCCAGCAGCTCGGACAGGGGGATCACCGGGGAGCTGTTTTTT. Translated: CASSSDRGITGELFF.

The chain links TRBV19 to TRBJ2-7; 8 bases align to TRBD1. Germline loops: CDR1 LNHDA, CDR2 SQIVND (reference sequence). The CDR3 length is 14 residues. V lost 5 bases to trimming and J lost 4 bases; unmatched junction nucleotides: 7. CDR3 amino acids: CASSSGTGSYEQYF. The CDR3, as DNA: TGTGCCAGTAGTTCCGGGACAGGTTCGTACGAGCAGTACTTC.

This chain joins TRBV7-2 and TRBJ1-6; TRBD1 matches at 9 bases. The germline V gene has CDR1 SGHTA and CDR2 FQGNSA. This CDR3 is 15 amino acids long. V was pared by 5 bases and J by 8 bases, with 7 bases of the junction left unmatched. The DNA for the CDR3 is TGTGCCAGCAGCCTAAGGACAGGGGAGTATTCACCCCTCCACTTT. This codes for CASSLRTGEYSPLHF.

This sequence joins TRBV2 and TRBJ2-3, with TRBD1 as a possible D gene (5 bases). The V end lost 3 bases, the J end lost 3 bases, and 19 bases lay between the germline ends. This CDR3 is built from 17 residues. Looked up from germline, CDR1 is SNHLY and CDR2 is FYNNEI. Here the CDR3 DNA reads TGTGCCAGCAGTGATTACGTGTGGGGCCACACGACAGATACGCAGTATTTT. Encoded protein: CASSDYVWGHTTDTQYF.

The CDR3 DNA reads TGTGCCAGCAGCCCGGGGAGCTCCTACAATGAGCAGTTCTTC. It translates to CASSPGSSYNEQFF. The chain is built from TRBV7-9 and TRBJ2-1; TRBD2 might be the D (5 bases). CDR3 size: 14 residues. Trimming stripped 5 bases from V and 0 bases from J, with 8 bases between. Germline V gene lookup returns CDR1 SEHNR and CDR2 FQNEAQ (reference sequence).

This clone has only one observation. The chain couples TRBV6-5 to TRBJ1-4, with D possibly being TRBD1 (6 bases). The CDR3 spans 14 residues. Trimming cost V 5 bases and J 10 bases, with 17 bases left between them. The germline gives CDR1 MNHEY, CDR2 SVGAGI. Here the CDR3 reads CASSRGGDDGKLFF. In DNA form, the CDR3 reads TGTGCCAGCAGTCGAGGGGGGGACGATGGAAAACTGTTTTTT.